Presented here are 3 T cell receptor beta chains from one specimen sequenced in a study of blood T cells in healthy people across ages. It was with a sample-barcoded 5' primer and a J-beta primer mix that a second PCR of roughly 7 to 12 cycles was run. TCRdb processed the 5' RACE reads anew with MiXCR; each CDR3 protein has one entry. Of more than 900,000 distinct CDR3 sequences in the sample, 25% to 35% are singletons; the top ten hold around 9.6%. A further study also used this sample, focusing on T cells of mothers and their children.

The sequencing input was blood. These receptors all stem from a woman between 40 and 50 years old in good health.

This clonotype has only a few counts. V usage is TRBV7-9 and J usage is TRBJ1-6; 8 nucleotides line up with TRBD1. This CDR3 comprises 15 residues. Germline CDR1 SEHNR, CDR2 FQNEAQ (reference sequence). Germline trimming cut 5 bases from V and 10 bases from J; bases unmatched to any gene: 10. The CDR3 coding sequence is TGTGCCAGCAGCACTTTAGGACAGGGTGGATCACCCCTCCACTTT. It encodes CASSTLGQGGSPLHF.

Worth noting for this clonotype: Being one base from a much bigger clone, this may be a read error. The chain has TRBV5-1 and TRBJ2-7, with D maybe TRBD1 (6 bases). The germline gives CDR1 SGHRS, CDR2 YFSETQ. The CDR3 sequence is 14 residues long. The CDR3 bases are TGCACCAGCAGGACGCCAGGGGAAACCTACGAGCAGTACTTC. This encodes CTSRTPGETYEQYF.

V gene TRBV7-8 combines with J gene TRBJ1-5; the match to TRBD1 covers 7 bases. The V gene's germline CDR1 is SGHVS and CDR2 FQNEAQ. J gave up 7 bases and V 6 bases, and 12 bases lay outside the gene matches. This CDR3 has 15 residues. CDR3 protein: CASSLRRTGDQPQHF. CDR3 nucleotide sequence: TGTGCCAGCAGTTTAAGGCGGACAGGAGACCAGCCCCAGCATTTT.